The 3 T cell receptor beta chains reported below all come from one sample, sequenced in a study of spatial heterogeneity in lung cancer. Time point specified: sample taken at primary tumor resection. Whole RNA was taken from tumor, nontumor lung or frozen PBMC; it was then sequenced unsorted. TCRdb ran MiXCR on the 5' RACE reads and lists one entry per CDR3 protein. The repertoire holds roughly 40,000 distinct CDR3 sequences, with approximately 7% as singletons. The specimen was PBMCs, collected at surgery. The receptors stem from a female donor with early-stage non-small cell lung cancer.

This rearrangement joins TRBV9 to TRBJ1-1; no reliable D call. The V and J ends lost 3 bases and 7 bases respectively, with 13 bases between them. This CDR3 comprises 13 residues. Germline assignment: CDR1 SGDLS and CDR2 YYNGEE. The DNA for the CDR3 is TGTGCCAGCAGCGAGAACGTTAATCTTGAAGCTTTCTTT. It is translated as CASSENVNLEAFF. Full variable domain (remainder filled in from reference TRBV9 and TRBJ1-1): DSGVTQTPKHLITATGQRVTLRCSPRSGDLSVYWYQQSLDQGLQFLIQYYNGEERAKGNILERFSAQQFPDLHSELNLSSLELGDSALYFCASSENVNLEAFFGQGTRLTVV.

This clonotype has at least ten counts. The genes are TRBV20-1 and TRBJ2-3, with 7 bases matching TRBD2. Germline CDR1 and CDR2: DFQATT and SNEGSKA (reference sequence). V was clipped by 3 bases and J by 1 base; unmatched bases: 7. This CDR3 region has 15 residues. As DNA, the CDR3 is TGCAGTGCTAGTCCCGGGGGGACCGGCACAGATACGCAGTATTTT. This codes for CSASPGGTGTDTQYF.

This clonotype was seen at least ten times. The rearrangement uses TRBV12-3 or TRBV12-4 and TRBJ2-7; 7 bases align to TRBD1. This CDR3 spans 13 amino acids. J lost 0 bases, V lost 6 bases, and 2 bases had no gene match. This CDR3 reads CASRDRDSYEQYF. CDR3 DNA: TGTGCCAGCAGAGACAGGGACTCCTACGAGCAGTACTTC.